The entry that follows covers one T cell receptor (beta chain) sequence. Primers included in the PCR were 60 Vbeta and 13 Jbeta primers. TCRdb keeps only in-frame clones here, not all; method: immunoSEQ multiplex PCR. The profile covers around 94,000 clones, with about three quarters appearing a single time and about 4.6% taken by the ten largest. These data come from a study of cytomegalovirus exposure and HLA in healthy donors. Trimming pared 3 bases from V and 0 bases from J, leaving 6 bases between. The V gene's germline CDR1 is MNHEY and CDR2 SMNVEV (reference sequence). There are 14 residues in the CDR3.

The specimen was PBMCs. The receptor was derived from a woman in her forties in good health and CMV-seropositive. The V and J genes are TRBV27 and TRBJ2-1; D gene uncertain. In DNA, the CDR3 is TGTGCCAGCAGTTTGAGCAACTCCTACAATGAGCAGTTCTTC. This encodes CASSLSNSYNEQFF.